The 9 T cell receptor beta chains reported below all come from one sample, sequenced in a study of a mutant IDH1 vaccine in newly diagnosed glioma. Sequenced by immunoSEQ multiplex PCR; TCRdb stores in-frame clones only, minus some. The table has tens of thousands of clones, approximately 92% seen once; the top ten hold around 1.5%. Which antigens these TCRs recognize remains unknown. Time point indicated: week 35, safety follow-up. It was 300 ug of mutant IDH1 20-mer peptide that made up each vaccine dose, given with topical imiquimod. Here the sequenced sample was PBMCs, taken from a glioma patient whose treatment included an IDH1 peptide vaccine. All receptors derive from a man aged 40-55 years with glioma.

The chain employs TRBV7-2 and TRBJ1-1; D gene unclear. This CDR3 region has 14 residues. Trimming left V 1 base short and J 4 bases short, with 10 bases between. Germline V CDR1 and CDR2: SGHTA, FQGNSA. CDR3 residues: CASSLVAQSTEAFF. The CDR3 coding sequence is TGTGCCAGCAGCTTAGTCGCACAGTCCACTGAAGCTTTCTTT.

This clone has just one count. Here the CDR3 DNA reads TGTGCCAGCAGTGAAGGGAGGAGCAGCAATCAGCCCCAGCATTTT. It yields the protein CASSEGRSSNQPQHF. This chain connects TRBV25-1 to TRBJ1-5; D unresolved. This CDR3 has 15 amino acids. From germline, CDR1 is MGHDK and CDR2 SYGVNS. Trimming took 2 bases from V and 1 from J, leaving 9 bases between them.

Concerning this clone itself: One end of the junction varies from germline; a read error may be responsible. The J gene is TRBJ2-3, the V gene TRBV7-8, with D perhaps given as TRBD1 or TRBD2 (5 bases each). Per the germline V gene, CDR1 is SGHVS and CDR2 is FQNEAQ. The CDR3 extends over 10 amino acids. The DNA of the CDR3 is TGTGCCAGCAGCATAACCCGGGACCTTTTT. This gives the protein CASSITRDLF.

This chain joins TRBV27 and TRBJ2-2, with D unresolved. V shed 6 bases and J shed 0 bases, with 11 bases lying between them. The CDR3 contains 15 residues. Germline V CDR1 and CDR2: MNHEY, SMNVEV (reference sequence). The CDR3 loop is CASSHNVANTGELFF. In DNA, the CDR3 is TGTGCCAGCAGCCACAACGTTGCGAACACCGGGGAGCTGTTTTTT.

The V call is TRBV9, the J call TRBJ2-1; 11 nucleotides line up with TRBD2. The CDR3 consists of 16 residues. Germline V gene sequence: CDR1 SGDLS, CDR2 YYNGEE. Trimming took 4 bases from V and 5 from J; bases not matched to a gene: 8. CDR3 nucleotides: TGTGCCAGCAGCCCCCGCCTAGCGGGAGGCCACAATGAGCAGTTCTTC. Encoded protein: CASSPRLAGGHNEQFF.

The V gene is TRBV7-6, the J gene TRBJ2-2; 9 nucleotides match TRBD2. V shed 2 bases and J 1 base; nucleotides not matched to a gene: 2. The CDR3 loop spans 16 amino acids. CDR1 SGHVS and CDR2 FNYEAQ come from the germline V gene. The CDR3 DNA is TGTGCCAGCAGCTTAAAACTAGCGGGGAACACCGGGGAGCTGTTTTTT. Its protein is CASSLKLAGNTGELFF.

The chain joins TRBV9 to TRBJ1-4, with D unclear. Trimming removed 0 bases at V and 0 bases at J, with 9 bases between. This CDR3 spans 16 amino acids. Germline lookup yields CDR1 SGDLS and CDR2 YYNGEE. The CDR3 DNA sequence: TGTGCCAGCAGCGTAGGAGTCAGCGCAACTAATGAAAAACTGTTTTTT. The encoded protein is CASSVGVSATNEKLFF.

The sample holds one count of this clone. The chain carries TRBV7-6 and TRBJ2-1; D possibly uses TRBD1 or TRBD2 (5 bases each). CDR1 and CDR2 from the germline V gene are SGHVS and FNYEAQ. The CDR3 runs to 16 residues. V lost 4 bases to trimming and J lost 1 base, with 14 bases between them. The CDR3 DNA is TGTGCCAGCAGCTCTCCTAGGGGACCATCCTACAATGAGCAGTTCTTC. Translation gives CASSSPRGPSYNEQFF.

This chain joins TRBV5-6 and TRBJ2-5, with D maybe TRBD1 (6 bases). This CDR3 has 15 residues. Trimming cost V 4 bases and J 2 bases, with 15 bases left between them. Germline V gene data show CDR1 as SGHDT and CDR2 as YYEEEE. In DNA, the CDR3 is TGTGCCAGCAGCCCCAGAGGCAGGGGACAAGAGACCCAGTACTTC. This codes for CASSPRGRGQETQYF.